A single sample is the source of the 13 T cell receptor beta chains below, sequenced in a study of Tregs in tolerant kidney transplant recipients. Assay: immunoSEQ multiplex PCR; the TCRdb copy retains only in-frame clones and omits some. The sample lists roughly 64,000 clones, nearly 98% seen once, with 0.34% in the top ten. Sequences were derived from Tregs from blood, sampled before the transplant. These TCRs come from a human donor who received a combined kidney and bone marrow transplant.

The chain recombines TRBV19 with TRBJ2-4; TRBD2 agrees at 14 bases. V shed 9 bases, J shed 6 bases, and the junction held 4 bases outside the gene matches. The germline CDR1 and CDR2 sequences are LNHDA and SQIVND (reference sequence). The length of the CDR3 is 14 residues. The CDR3 loop is CASQTSGGGNIQYF. CDR3 DNA: TGTGCCAGCCAGACTAGCGGGGGGGGAAACATTCAGTACTTC.

V and J are TRBV9 and TRBJ1-1; possible D gene TRBD1, 5 bases. V shed 2 bases and J shed 1 base, with 12 bases lying between them. Looked up from germline, CDR1 is SGDLS and CDR2 is YYNGEE. This CDR3 has 15 residues. The CDR3 DNA sequence: TGTGCCAGCAGCGTTACAGGCCGCAGGAACACTGAAGCTTTCTTT. Translating it yields CASSVTGRRNTEAFF.

The chain combines TRBV2 with TRBJ2-3; TRBD1 agrees at 7 bases. V lost 5 bases and J lost 2; bases outside the gene matches: 4. The length of the CDR3 is 14 residues. Germline CDR1 and CDR2: SNHLY and FYNNEI. In nucleotides, the CDR3 is TGTGCCAGCAGTCGGACAGGAACCACAGATACGCAGTATTTT. This codes for CASSRTGTTDTQYF. The full variable domain, rest sourced from reference TRBV2 and TRBJ2-3, is EPEVTQTPSHQVTQMGQEVILRCVPISNHLYFYWYRQILGQKVEFLVSFYNNEISEKSEIFDDQFSVERPDGSNFTLKIRSTKLEDSAMYFCASSRTGTTDTQYFGPGTRLTVL.

The V gene is TRBV30, the J gene TRBJ2-5, with a possible D match to TRBD2 (6 bases). Trimming pared 4 bases from V and 2 bases from J, leaving 14 bases between. Germline CDR1 reads GTSNPN; CDR2 reads SVGIG (reference sequence). This CDR3 comprises 14 residues. CDR3 region: CAWKNPSEQETQYF. The CDR3, as DNA: TGTGCCTGGAAAAACCCTAGCGAACAAGAGACCCAGTACTTC. The complete variable domain, with remaining parts taken from reference TRBV30 and TRBJ2-5, reads SQTIHQWPATLVQPVGSPLSLECTVEGTSNPNLYWYRQAAGRGLQLLFYSVGIGQISSEVPQNLSASRPQDRQFILSSKKLLLSDSGFYLCAWKNPSEQETQYFGPGTRLLVL.

The J gene is TRBJ2-1, the V gene TRBV7-5; TRBD2, as called in the table, went unchecked against the DNA. TRBV7-5 is shown as a pseudogene. The CDR3 is 15 amino acids. The DNA for the CDR3 is TGTGTCAGAAGCAAGGGACTAGCGGGAGAGAATGAGCAGTTCTTC. Its protein product is CVRSKGLAGENEQFF.

This rearrangement joins TRBV6-6 to TRBJ2-7; maybe TRBD2 (7 bases). Germline loops: CDR1 MNHNY, CDR2 SVGAGI (reference sequence). Between the trimmed V and J ends, which lost 8 bases and 6 bases, there was a span of 20 bases. CDR3 length equals 14 residues. CDR3 in DNA: TGTGCCAGCCATAAGGGGGGGCTGATCGTCGAGCAGTACTTC. It translates to CASHKGGLIVEQYF.

The chain employs TRBV5-1 and TRBJ2-7, with 7 positions matching TRBD1. The junction had 9 bases not matched to a gene; V was cut back by 4 bases and J by 5 bases. Germline V gives CDR1 SGHRS, CDR2 YFSETQ. This CDR3 comprises 14 residues. The CDR3 region is CASSQGQRAHEQYF. Here the CDR3 DNA reads TGCGCCAGCAGCCAGGGACAGAGGGCGCACGAGCAGTACTTC.

The chain links TRBV7-2 to TRBJ1-2; 10 positions match TRBD1. J gave up 7 bases and V 2 bases, and 7 bases lay outside the gene matches. The CDR3 is 15 residues long. Germline V lookup: CDR1 SGHTA, CDR2 FQGNSA. The CDR3 reads CASSLSGGTGAGYTF. CDR3 DNA: TGTGCCAGCAGCTTAAGTGGGGGGACAGGGGCTGGCTACACCTTC.

The V call is TRBV23-1, the J call TRBJ1-3, with a weak D call TRBD1 (5 bases). TRBV23-1 is an ORF; its function is uncertain. V lost 7 bases and J 1 base, leaving 26 bases between the germline ends. CDR3 size: 19 residues. The CDR3 nucleotides are TGCGCCAGCACCCTACCCGGGAGGGGAAGGGGATCGTCTGGAAACACCATATATTTT. Its translation is CASTLPGRGRGSSGNTIYF.

The V gene is TRBV19, the J gene TRBJ2-7; perhaps TRBD1 as D (5 bases). The V end was cut by 4 bases, the J end by 3 bases, with 10 bases between. The CDR3 contains 13 residues. CDR1 and CDR2 (germline): LNHDA, SQIVND (reference sequence). The CDR3 loop is CASSNEDNYEQYF. Written as DNA, the CDR3 is TGTGCCAGTAGTAACGAGGACAACTACGAGCAGTACTTC.

V and J are TRBV10-1 and TRBJ2-1; D not certain. CDR3 length equals 10 residues. Germline lookup yields CDR1 WNHNN and CDR2 SYGVQD (reference sequence). V lost 6 bases to trimming and J lost 11 bases, with 8 bases between them. CDR3 coding DNA: TGCGCCAGCAGGACATGGAAGCAGTTCTTC. Translation gives CASRTWKQFF.

This chain joins TRBV28 and TRBJ1-2; no clear D. Germline values: CDR1 MDHEN, CDR2 SYDVKM. The CDR3 spans 11 residues. Trimming pared 7 bases from V and 8 bases from J, leaving 11 bases between. For the CDR3, the DNA is TGTGCCAGCAATTCTCTGAGGGGCTACACCTTC. Its translation: CASNSLRGYTF.

The rearrangement joins TRBV5-8 to TRBJ1-6, with a tentative D call TRBD1 (6 bases). Germline CDR1 and CDR2: SGHTS and YDEGEE. There are 14 residues in the CDR3. The V end was cut by 1 base, the J end by 6 bases, with 8 bases between. CDR3 region: CASSLLQGNSPLHF. DNA for the CDR3: TGTGCCAGCAGCTTGTTACAGGGTAATTCACCCCTCCACTTT.